Reported below is one T cell receptor beta chain. Its target is not known. The ends were cut back, 0 bases at V and 8 bases at J, with 6 bases in the middle. CDR1 and CDR2 from the germline V gene are SNHLY and FYNNEI. There are 12 residues in the CDR3. The sample is drawn from a study of tumor-infiltrating lymphocytes in localized non-small cell lung cancer. General study points: Immunotypes IM1 and IM2 had similar TCR-derived T-cell fractions. Only some patients had TCR sequencing, depending on available tissue.

Assay used: immunoSEQ multiplex PCR; TCRdb lists only in-frame clones, some missing. Counted here are approximately 9,000 clones, almost 85% occurring once; the ten biggest clones make up under 7.5%. This chain joins TRBV2 and TRBJ2-3; TRBD2 is a possible D gene (6 bases). The sequence came from a human donor with non-small cell lung cancer. The sample comprised uninvolved lung tissue not adjacent to the tumor. CDR3 coding DNA: TGTGCCAGCAGTGAAGCGGGAGGTACGCAGTATTTT. Its translation is CASSEAGGTQYF. The complete variable domain, with remaining parts taken from reference TRBV2 and TRBJ2-3, reads EPEVTQTPSHQVTQMGQEVILRCVPISNHLYFYWYRQILGQKVEFLVSFYNNEISEKSEIFDDQFSVERPDGSNFTLKIRSTKLEDSAMYFCASSEAGGTQYFGPGTRLTVL.